Listed here are 25 T cell receptor beta chains from one sample, sequenced in a study of metastatic and nonmetastatic thyroid tumors. TCRdb re-clonotyped the PCR reads through MiXCR. The repertoire holds some 14,000 clones, with 20% to 30% as singletons. Prior to thyroid surgery, none of the patients had received any treatment. The specimen sequenced was tumor tissue. These receptors were taken from a female donor with papillary thyroid cancer or a benign thyroid nodule (not recorded which). Some clones in this sample may be carry-over from other donors' samples.

The J gene is TRBJ2-5, the V gene TRBV19; tentatively, D is TRBD1 (5 bases). There are 12 residues in the CDR3. The germline V gene has CDR1 LNHDA and CDR2 SQIVND (reference sequence). With 6 bases removed from V and 5 bases from J, the gap between germline ends came to 10 bases. As DNA, the CDR3 is TGTGCCAGTAGACAGGCTGGGGAGACCCAGTACTTC. Translating gives CASRQAGETQYF.

In this sample, this clone is medium-sized. This chain uses TRBV2 with TRBJ1-3; D uncertain. The V gene's germline CDR1 is SNHLY and CDR2 FYNNEI. The germline V and J ends were trimmed by 3 bases and 3 bases, with 12 bases remaining between them. CDR3 length: 15 amino acids. CDR3 region: CASSDQGSGGNTIYF. The CDR3 nucleotides are TGTGCCAGCAGTGATCAAGGGTCTGGTGGAAACACCATATATTTT.

This clone was counted many times. This chain links TRBV7-2 with TRBJ1-2, with D uncertain. V lost 1 base and J 4 bases, leaving 4 bases between the germline ends. Germline assignment: CDR1 SGHTA and CDR2 FQGNSA. The CDR3 extends over 12 amino acids. The CDR3 DNA follows: TGTGCCAGCAGCTTAGGTGGCTATGGCTACACCTTC. Protein: CASSLGGYGYTF.

The chain links TRBV12-3 or TRBV12-4 to TRBJ2-5; perhaps TRBD2 as D (5 bases). The V and J ends lost 3 bases and 5 bases respectively, with 13 bases between them. The length of the CDR3 is 14 residues. CDR3 sequence: CASSLGSRGETQYF. CDR3 nucleotides: TGTGCCAGCAGTTTGGGTAGTCGAGGGGAGACCCAGTACTTC.

Points on this clone: In the same sample, other DNA sequences code for this CDR3. The chain carries TRBV5-1 and TRBJ2-7; 11 bases fit TRBD2. This CDR3 has 16 residues. Germline lookup yields CDR1 SGHRS and CDR2 YFSETQ. V dropped 0 bases and J dropped 4; count of bases not matched to a gene: 6. The CDR3 reads CASSLAGTSGGYEQYF. The CDR3 nucleotides are TGCGCCAGCAGCTTGGCCGGGACTAGCGGTGGTTACGAGCAGTACTTC.

V and J are TRBV24-1 and TRBJ1-2; possible D gene TRBD1, 6 bases. The CDR3 is 15 residues long. V was pared by 0 bases and J by 8 bases, with 15 bases between. The germline V gene has CDR1 KGHDR and CDR2 SFDVKD. CDR3 bases: TGTGCCACCAGTGATTTGCCACAGGGCCATGAAGGCTACACCTTC. Translated, it gives CATSDLPQGHEGYTF.

This clone was recorded many times. The chain couples TRBV7-8 to TRBJ2-7; 7 bases align to TRBD2. The germline CDR1 and CDR2 sequences are SGHVS and FQNEAQ. The CDR3 length is 15 residues. Trimming took 4 bases from V and 1 from J; bases not matched to a gene: 7. The CDR3 DNA is TGTGCCAGCAGCTGGGGGGGGTTGGGGTCCTACGAGCAGTACTTC. This sequence encodes CASSWGGLGSYEQYF.

This clone was observed a handful of times. A much larger clone is a single base away; this may be a read error. The V gene is TRBV10-1, the J gene TRBJ1-1; 8 bases line up with TRBD1. Trimming cost V 6 bases and J 11 bases; bases outside gene matches: 8. This CDR3 has 12 amino acids. Germline values: CDR1 WNHNN, CDR2 SYGVQD (reference sequence). The CDR3 region is CASSPQTGAAFF. The DNA for the CDR3 is TGCGCCAGCAGCCCCCAGACAGGGGCCGCTTTCTTT.

In its sample, this clone was seen a few times. CDR3 residues: CASAQGWPYF. The CDR3, as DNA: TGTGCCAGTGCACAGGGTTGGCCGTACTTC. The chain couples TRBV6-2 or TRBV6-3 to TRBJ2-4; a weak D match, TRBD1 (6 bases). Germline CDR1 and CDR2: MNHEY and SVGEGT. With 9 bases removed from V and 15 bases from J, the gap between germline ends came to 15 bases. The CDR3 is 10 residues long.

V usage is TRBV28 and J usage is TRBJ2-7; D gene unclear. V was cut by 10 bases and J by 4 bases, with 14 bases left in between. The CDR3 length is 12 residues. Germline V gene lookup returns CDR1 MDHEN and CDR2 SYDVKM. Written as DNA, the CDR3 is TGTGCCATCAGCCCGGTTTATTACGAGCAGTACTTC. It specifies CAISPVYYEQYF.

CDR3 amino acids: CASSGQGGTEAFF. CDR3 nucleotide sequence: TGTGCCAGCAGTGGTCAGGGGGGGACTGAAGCTTTCTTT. This chain links TRBV2 with TRBJ1-1, with TRBD1 matching 7 bases. This CDR3 comprises 13 residues. Trimming took 4 bases from V and 5 from J; bases not matched to a gene: 4. Per the germline V gene, CDR1 is SNHLY and CDR2 is FYNNEI. Using reference TRBV2 and TRBJ1-1 for the parts outside the CDR3, the full variable domain is EPEVTQTPSHQVTQMGQEVILRCVPISNHLYFYWYRQILGQKVEFLVSFYNNEISEKSEIFDDQFSVERPDGSNFTLKIRSTKLEDSAMYFCASSGQGGTEAFFGQGTRLTVV.

In its sample, this clone was seen many times. The rearrangement links TRBV5-4 to TRBJ2-7, with D tentatively TRBD1 (6 bases). Germline values: CDR1 SGHNT, CDR2 YYREEE (reference sequence). The CDR3 covers 15 residues. The V end was cut by 3 bases, the J end by 1 base, with 14 bases between. The CDR3 sequence: CASSSWGRGSYEQYF. In DNA form, the CDR3 reads TGTGCCAGCAGCTCATGGGGGCGCGGATCCTACGAGCAGTACTTC.

Comments on this clone: Within the sample, other DNA sequences also encode this same CDR3. This sequence joins TRBV24-1 and TRBJ2-3; D not certain. Between the trimmed V and J ends, which lost 2 bases and 7 bases, there was a span of 9 bases. The CDR3 contains 13 residues. CDR1 is KGHDR and CDR2 is SFDVKD in the germline V gene. The CDR3 spells CATSDYTRNTQYF. In DNA, the CDR3 is TGTGCCACCAGTGATTACACACGGAATACGCAGTATTTT.

The V gene is TRBV30, the J gene TRBJ1-5; 9 nucleotides agree with TRBD1. This CDR3 is built from 17 residues. J was trimmed by 3 bases and V by 0 bases; bases with no gene match: 9. Germline V CDR1 and CDR2: GTSNPN, SVGIG (reference sequence). CDR3 amino acids: CAWSVGPGQGNNQPQHF. Here the CDR3 DNA reads TGTGCCTGGAGTGTTGGTCCGGGACAGGGAAACAATCAGCCCCAGCATTTT.

This clone came up many times. The chain links TRBV27 to TRBJ2-1; 7 nucleotides line up with TRBD1. The germline CDR1 and CDR2 sequences are MNHEY and SMNVEV (reference sequence). V lost 4 bases, J lost 4 bases, and 7 bases stayed unmatched. The CDR3 covers 15 residues. CDR3 protein: CASSWRPGGYNEQFF. CDR3 nucleotides: TGTGCCAGCAGTTGGCGGCCAGGGGGTTACAATGAGCAGTTCTTC.

This clone was seen only a few times. This chain connects TRBV6-1 to TRBJ2-2, with TRBD2 matching 9 bases. The CDR3 contains 13 residues. J gave up 12 bases and V 7 bases, and 9 bases lay outside the gene matches. Germline CDR1 MNHNS, CDR2 SASEGT. The CDR3 DNA reads as TGTGCCAGCACCCTAGCGGGGACCGCGAAGCTGTTTTTT. Its protein product is CASTLAGTAKLFF.

The CDR3 nucleotides are TGTGCCAGTAGTCGACGCAACTATGGCTACACCTTC. Protein sequence: CASSRRNYGYTF. The chain has TRBV19 and TRBJ1-2, with unresolved D. Germline V CDR1 and CDR2: LNHDA, SQIVND (reference sequence). CDR3 length: 12 amino acids. Trimming removed 5 bases at V and 2 bases at J, with 6 bases between.

This clone was observed at least ten times. The V call is TRBV30, the J call TRBJ1-2, with a tentative D call TRBD1 (5 bases). The germline V and J ends were trimmed by 4 bases and 6 bases, with 15 bases remaining between them. The CDR3 is 13 amino acids. Germline CDR1 reads GTSNPN; CDR2 reads SVGIG (reference sequence). The CDR3 region is CAWIRRGGDGYTF. The CDR3, as DNA: TGTGCCTGGATCCGACGGGGAGGGGATGGCTACACCTTC.

This clone was picked up many times. The V call is TRBV5-1, the J call TRBJ2-7; D assignment may be TRBD1 or TRBD2 (6 bases each). CDR3 size: 16 residues. V was shortened by 2 bases and J by 0 bases, with 15 bases between the two germline ends. Germline CDR1 SGHRS, CDR2 YFSETQ. CDR3 residues: CASSLAPGAPSYEQYF. CDR3 bases: TGCGCCAGCAGCTTAGCCCCGGGGGCGCCCTCCTACGAGCAGTACTTC.

The chain recombines TRBV30 with TRBJ2-5, with 7 bases matching TRBD2. V shed 6 bases and J 4 bases; nucleotides not matched to a gene: 8. From germline, CDR1 is GTSNPN and CDR2 SVGIG (reference sequence). The CDR3 consists of 13 residues. DNA of the CDR3: TGTGCCTGCCGGGGGGAGGGCCGAGAGACCCAGTACTTC. Amino acids: CACRGEGRETQYF.

In its sample, this clone was seen a few times. A read error is possible here, since a much larger clone lies one base away. At the DNA level, this CDR3 is encoded by other sequences in the same sample as well. This chain joins TRBV20-1 and TRBJ1-1; D is uncertain. Trimming pared 0 bases from V and 11 bases from J, leaving 10 bases between. Germline lookup yields CDR1 DFQATT and CDR2 SNEGSKA (reference sequence). The CDR3 totals 11 residues. CDR3 sequence (DNA): TGCAGTGCTAGAGAATCTAGCCGGGCTTTCTTT. This gives the protein CSARESSRAFF.

This clone has at least ten counts. The CDR3 sequence is CASSLGRHSYEQYF. DNA of the CDR3: TGTGCCAGCAGCTTGGGACGCCACTCCTACGAGCAGTACTTC. The chain links TRBV14 to TRBJ2-7; D tentatively fits TRBD1 or TRBD2 (5 bases each). Trimming cost V 5 bases and J 0 bases, with 11 bases left between them. CDR1 and CDR2 from the germline V gene are SGHDN and FVKESK. CDR3 length equals 14 residues.

V gene TRBV9 combines with J gene TRBJ2-6; TRBD2 is a possible D gene (5 bases). The CDR3 is made up of 16 amino acids. Trimming shortened V by 10 bases and J by 3 bases, and 20 bases separated the two germline ends. Per the germline V gene, CDR1 is SGDLS and CDR2 is YYNGEE. Here the CDR3 DNA reads TGTGCCGGTAGCGTAGCCCCGCAAGGTGGGGCCAACGTCCTGACTTTC. The encoded protein is CAGSVAPQGGANVLTF.

Worth noting for this clone: A much larger clone differs by one base, so this may be a read error. The rearrangement uses TRBV7-8 and TRBJ2-1; perhaps TRBD1 as D (6 bases). CDR1 and CDR2 (germline): SGHVS, FQNEAQ. The CDR3 runs to 14 residues. V lost 6 bases and J lost 3, with 12 bases in between. CDR3 DNA sequence: TGTGCCAGCAGACGGACCAGGGGCTACAATGAGCAGTTCTTC. Translating gives CASRRTRGYNEQFF.

This clone has a count of ten or more. V is TRBV19 and J is TRBJ2-3; 9 bases are a match to TRBD2. Trimming cost V 7 bases and J 3 bases; bases outside gene matches: 14. The germline gives CDR1 LNHDA, CDR2 SQIVND (reference sequence). CDR3 length equals 17 residues. The CDR3 coding sequence is TGTGCCAGTAAGAGGGGGCGCAGCGGGAGGATGACAGATACGCAGTATTTT. Translation: CASKRGRSGRMTDTQYF.